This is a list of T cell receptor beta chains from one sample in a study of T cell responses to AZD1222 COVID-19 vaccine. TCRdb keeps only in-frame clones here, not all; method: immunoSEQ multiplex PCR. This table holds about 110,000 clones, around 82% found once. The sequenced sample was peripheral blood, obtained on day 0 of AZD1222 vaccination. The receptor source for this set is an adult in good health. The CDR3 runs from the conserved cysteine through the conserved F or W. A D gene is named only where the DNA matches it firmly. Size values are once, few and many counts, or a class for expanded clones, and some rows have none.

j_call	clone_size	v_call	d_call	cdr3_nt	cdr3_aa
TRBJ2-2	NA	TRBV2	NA	TGTGCCAGCTCCTTTGCGAACACCGGGGAGCTGTTTTTT	CASSFANTGELFF
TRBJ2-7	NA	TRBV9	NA	TGTGCCAGCAGCGGGGGCCTATCCTACGAGCAGTACTTC	CASSGGLSYEQYF
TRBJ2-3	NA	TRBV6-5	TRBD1	TGTGCCAGCAGCTACGGGCAAGGACAGGGGGAAGATACGCAGTATTTT	CASSYGQGQGEDTQYF
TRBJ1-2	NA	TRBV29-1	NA	TGCAGCGTAGACGGCCACTATGGCTACACCTTC	CSVDGHYGYTF
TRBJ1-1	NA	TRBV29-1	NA	TGCAGCGTTGCCGGAGGGGGGACGGGGGCTTTCTTT	CSVAGGGTGAFF
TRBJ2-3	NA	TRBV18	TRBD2	TGTGCCAGCTCACCTCGGGAGGCGGCAGATACGCAGTATTTT	CASSPREAADTQYF
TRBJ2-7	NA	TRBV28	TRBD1	TGTGCCAGCAGTTCGCCCTCCGGGACAGGCTACGAGCAGTACTTC	CASSSPSGTGYEQYF
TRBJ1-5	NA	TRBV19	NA	TGTGCCAGTAGTATTCGGGGTCGAAGCAATCAGCCCCAGCATTTT	CASSIRGRSNQPQHF
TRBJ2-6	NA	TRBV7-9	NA	TGTGCCAGCATGGACTCTGGGGCCAACGTCCTGACTTTC	CASMDSGANVLTF
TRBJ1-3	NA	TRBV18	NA	TGTGCCAGCTCACAGGGAAATGGAAACACCATATATTTT	CASSQGNGNTIYF
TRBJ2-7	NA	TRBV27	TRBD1	TGTGCCAGCAGTTCTCCGGGACAGACCTACGAGCAGTACTTC	CASSSPGQTYEQYF
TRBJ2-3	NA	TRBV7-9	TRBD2	TGTGCCAGCAGCTTGCGGGAGGGCATTGCGCAGTATTTT	CASSLREGIAQYF
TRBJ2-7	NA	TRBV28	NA	TGTGCCAGCAGCCAGGGATACGAGCAGTACTTC	CASSQGYEQYF
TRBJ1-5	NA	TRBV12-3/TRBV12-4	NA	TGTGCCAGCGGCATGGGAGGTTATCAGCCCCAGCATTTT	CASGMGGYQPQHF
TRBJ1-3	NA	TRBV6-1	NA	TGTGCCAGCAGTGAAGCGCTTCAGGGATTGAGAGGAAACACCATATATTTT	CASSEALQGLRGNTIYF
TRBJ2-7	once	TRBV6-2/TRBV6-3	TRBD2	TGTGCCAGCAGTTACAACCCTAGCGGGAGCTACGAGCAGTACTTC	CASSYNPSGSYEQYF
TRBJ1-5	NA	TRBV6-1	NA	TGTGCCAGCAGTTGGCCGGAGGGGGGACTGCCCCAGCATTTT	CASSWPEGGLPQHF
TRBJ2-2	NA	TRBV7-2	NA	TGTGCCAGCAGCTTCCCCCAAAGGGCGGGGAACACCGGGGAGCTGTTTTTT	CASSFPQRAGNTGELFF
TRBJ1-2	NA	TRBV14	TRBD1	TGTGCCAGCAGCCAATTCCAGGGGGGCGCTGGCTACACCTTC	CASSQFQGGAGYTF
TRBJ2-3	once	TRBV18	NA	TGTGCCAGCTCACCAATGGAGGAGGCTACAGATACGCAGTATTTT	CASSPMEEATDTQYF
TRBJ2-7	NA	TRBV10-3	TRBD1	TGTGCCACTACCCGGGACAGGGAAGGCGAGCAGTACTTC	CATTRDREGEQYF
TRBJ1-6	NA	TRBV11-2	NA	TGTGCCAGCAGCTCGGACAATCTTAATTCACCCCTCCACTTT	CASSSDNLNSPLHF
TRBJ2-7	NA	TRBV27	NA	TGTGCCAGCAGTATCAGGGATAGCGAGCAGTACTTC	CASSIRDSEQYF
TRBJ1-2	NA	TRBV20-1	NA	TGCAGTGCCGAGAGTCAAGGCTACACCTTC	CSAESQGYTF
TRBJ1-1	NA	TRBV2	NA	TGTGCCAGCCGATCGGGAGGAAACACTGAAGCTTTCTTT	CASRSGGNTEAFF
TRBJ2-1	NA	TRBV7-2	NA	TGTGCCAGCAGCGAAGGAATGTACTCCAATGAGCAGTTCTTC	CASSEGMYSNEQFF
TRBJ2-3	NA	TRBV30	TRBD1	TGTGCCTCCGACAGGGGGCAAAGTTTGGATACGCAGTATTTT	CASDRGQSLDTQYF
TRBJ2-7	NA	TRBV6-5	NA	TGTGCCAGCAGTTACTCGCAGGGTACCCTCGACGAGCAGTACTTC	CASSYSQGTLDEQYF
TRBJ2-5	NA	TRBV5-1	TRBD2	TGCGCCAGCAGCCCGGGACTAGCGGGAGGAGAGACCCAGTACTTC	CASSPGLAGGETQYF
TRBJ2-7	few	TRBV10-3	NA	TGTGCCATCAGTCCCGGGGGTTCCTACGAGCAGTACTTC	CAISPGGSYEQYF
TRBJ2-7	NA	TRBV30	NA	TGTGCCTGGACCCGGGACGGGTACGAGCAGTACTTC	CAWTRDGYEQYF
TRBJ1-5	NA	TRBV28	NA	TGTGCCAGCAGGCGGGCCAAGAATCAGCCCCAGCATTTT	CASRRAKNQPQHF
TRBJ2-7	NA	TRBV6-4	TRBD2	TGTGCCAGCAGTGAACTAGCGGGGAGCTCCTACGAGCAGTACTTC	CASSELAGSSYEQYF
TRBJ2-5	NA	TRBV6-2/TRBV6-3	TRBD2	TGTGCCAGCAGCCAACTAGCGGGGGTCCAGTACTTC	CASSQLAGVQYF
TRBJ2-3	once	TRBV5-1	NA	TGCGCCAGCAGCCTTCGGACGGGCGACTCCACAGATACGCAGTATTTT	CASSLRTGDSTDTQYF
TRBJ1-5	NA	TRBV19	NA	TGTGCCAGTAGTATTTTAGGGACCCAGCCCCAGCATTTT	CASSILGTQPQHF
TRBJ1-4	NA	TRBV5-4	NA	TGTGCCAGCAGCTTACCGGGGTCAACTAATGAAAAACTGTTTTTT	CASSLPGSTNEKLFF
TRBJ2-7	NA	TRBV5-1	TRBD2	TGCGCCAGCAGCCCGGGACTAGCCACCTACGAGCAGTACTTC	CASSPGLATYEQYF
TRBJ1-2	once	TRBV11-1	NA	TGTGCCAGCAGCTTAGTTGGATGGTATGGCTACACCTTC	CASSLVGWYGYTF
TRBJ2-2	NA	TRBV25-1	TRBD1	TGTGCCAGCAGGGGACAGGGGGGGGAGCTGTTTTTT	CASRGQGGELFF
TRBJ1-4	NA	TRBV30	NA	TGTGCCTGGAGTGCGGCTGCAACTAATGAAAAACTGTTTTTT	CAWSAAATNEKLFF
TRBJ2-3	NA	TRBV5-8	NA	TGTGCCAGCAGCTTGGACTCGCGCCCTACTATTATTACGCAGTATTTT	CASSLDSRPTIITQYF
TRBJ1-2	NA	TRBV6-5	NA	TGTGCCAGCAGTTTCGCAGGGTGGTATGGCTACACCTTC	CASSFAGWYGYTF
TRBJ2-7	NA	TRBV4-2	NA	TGTGCCAGCAGCCGCGGACAGGGAGGGAGCTCCTACGAGCAGTACTTC	CASSRGQGGSSYEQYF
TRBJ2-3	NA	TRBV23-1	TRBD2	TGCGCCAGCAGTCTCGGACTAGCGGGAGGATACCCCGCTACGCAGTATTTT	CASSLGLAGGYPATQYF
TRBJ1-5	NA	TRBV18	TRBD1	TGTGCCAGCTCACCCTCATGGACAGGCTTGAATCAGCCCCAGCATTTT	CASSPSWTGLNQPQHF
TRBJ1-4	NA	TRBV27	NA	TGTGCCAGCAGTTTATCCCGTCGACGTCTGGCAGGAAGCGAAAAACTGTTTTTT	CASSLSRRRLAGSEKLFF
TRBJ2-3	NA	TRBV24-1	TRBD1	TGTGCCACCGGACAGGGGAGCACAGATACGCAGTATTTT	CATGQGSTDTQYF
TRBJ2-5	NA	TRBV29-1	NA	TGCAGCGGTTGGATCGAGACCCAGTACTTC	CSGWIETQYF
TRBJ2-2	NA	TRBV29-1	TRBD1	TGCAGCGTTGGGAGGCAGGGGGCGAGCGGGGAGCTGTTTTTT	CSVGRQGASGELFF
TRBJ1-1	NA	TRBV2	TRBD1	TGTGCCAGCAGTGGACAGGGTACGGCCACTGAAGCTTTCTTT	CASSGQGTATEAFF
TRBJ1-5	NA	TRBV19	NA	TGTGCCAGTACCCAGTCTTTGGGGAACAATCAGCCCCAGCATTTT	CASTQSLGNNQPQHF